This entry lists 14 T cell receptor beta chains sequenced from one sample in a study of long-term antiretroviral therapy in people with HIV. Runs used v3.0 of the immunoSEQ assay and were done at survey level. Sequencing used immunoSEQ multiplex PCR; TCRdb keeps in-frame clones, though not all of them. Here the sample spans some 34,000 clones, roughly 77% being singletons. Sequencing used unsorted PBMCs, obtained 1.9 years after starting antiretroviral therapy. These receptors were collected from a man aged 18 to 29 with HIV.

V usage is TRBV11-3 and J usage is TRBJ2-1, with TRBD1 matching 8 bases. Germline V CDR1 and CDR2: SGHNT, YENEEA. The V segment lost 5 bases and the J segment 6 bases; nucleotides outside the gene matches: 9. The CDR3 loop spans 15 amino acids. CDR3 coding DNA: TGTGCCAGCAGCGCCCAGACAGGGGAGGTCAATGAGCAGTTCTTC. Translated: CASSAQTGEVNEQFF.

This clone is a singleton in its sample. The chain has TRBV5-4 and TRBJ2-1; a weak D match, TRBD2 (6 bases). The ends were cut back, 6 bases at V and 0 bases at J, with 10 bases in the middle. CDR1 SGHNT and CDR2 YYREEE come from the germline V gene (reference sequence). This CDR3 spans 14 amino acids. The CDR3 reads CASNGGISYNEQFF. In nucleotides, the CDR3 is TGTGCCAGCAACGGAGGGATCTCCTACAATGAGCAGTTCTTC.

DNA for the CDR3: TGCAGTGCTATTCGTCCAGAGACCCAGTACTTC. Translating gives CSAIRPETQYF. The genes are TRBV20-1 and TRBJ2-5; D is uncertain. The CDR3 consists of 11 residues. Germline lookup yields CDR1 DFQATT and CDR2 SNEGSKA (reference sequence). Trimming pared 4 bases from V and 4 bases from J, leaving 7 bases between.

This chain uses TRBV4-1 with TRBJ2-3; the D gene is possibly TRBD1 (5 bases). Germline CDR1 and CDR2: MGHRA and YSYEKL. The CDR3 is 17 amino acids. The germline V and J ends were trimmed by 5 bases and 0 bases, with 18 bases remaining between them. For the CDR3, the DNA is TGCGCCAGCAGCTCAATCGTGGGGCCTGGGAGCACAGATACGCAGTATTTT. Its protein is CASSSIVGPGSTDTQYF.

This clone has only one observation. The chain uses TRBV5-1 and TRBJ1-1; TRBD1 matches 7 bases. V shed 3 bases, J shed 2 bases, and the junction held 7 bases outside the gene matches. This CDR3 region has 15 residues. The V gene's germline CDR1 is SGHRS and CDR2 YFSETQ. As DNA, the CDR3 is TGCGCCAGCAGCTCCGCAAGACAGGGCAACACTGAAGCTTTCTTT. It codes for CASSSARQGNTEAFF.

This chain uses TRBV19 with TRBJ2-3; 7 bases line up with TRBD2. The CDR3 is 16 residues long. After removal of 2 bases from V and 0 bases from J, the junction contained 5 bases not matched to a gene. Germline CDR1 LNHDA, CDR2 SQIVND (reference sequence). The CDR3 bases are TGTGCCAGTAGTATACTTCGGGGGGAGAGCACAGATACGCAGTATTTT. This sequence encodes CASSILRGESTDTQYF.

The chain couples TRBV5-1 to TRBJ2-6; 11 bases agree with TRBD1. The CDR3 has 18 residues. Per germline, CDR1 SGHRS and CDR2 YFSETQ. V was pared by 1 base and J by 4 bases, with 7 bases of the junction left unmatched. CDR3 residues: CASSLLGQGAEGANVLTF. The DNA for the CDR3 is TGCGCCAGCAGCTTGCTTGGACAGGGGGCGGAGGGGGCCAACGTCCTGACTTTC. Full variable domain (missing parts from reference TRBV5-1 and TRBJ2-6): KAGVTQTPRYLIKTRGQQVTLSCSPISGHRSVSWYQQTPGQGLQFLFEYFSETQRNKGNFPGRFSGRQFSNSRSEMNVSTLELGDSALYLCASSLLGQGAEGANVLTFGAGSRLTVL.

This chain connects TRBV19 to TRBJ1-5, with D unresolved. Trimming took 4 bases from V and 0 from J, leaving 10 bases between them. CDR1 is LNHDA and CDR2 is SQIVND in the germline V gene (reference sequence). The CDR3 spans 15 residues. The CDR3 DNA follows: TGTGCCAGTAGTAGAGGGTTACCTAGCAATCAGCCCCAGCATTTT. The encoded protein is CASSRGLPSNQPQHF.

In DNA, the CDR3 is TGTGCCAGCAGTCCGGACGGATTTATGGATACGCAGTATTTT. Protein sequence: CASSPDGFMDTQYF. The chain joins TRBV6-4 to TRBJ2-3; the D is unclear. CDR1 is MRHNA, CDR2 SNTAGT, per germline. V was cut by 5 bases and J by 6 bases, with 15 bases left in between. This CDR3 has 14 residues.

J is TRBJ2-2 and V is TRBV5-1, with 10 bases matching TRBD1. The CDR3 loop spans 17 amino acids. The V and J ends lost 1 base and 0 bases, in that order; junction bases with no gene match: 3. CDR1 SGHRS and CDR2 YFSETQ come from the germline V gene. DNA for the CDR3: TGCGCCAGCAGCTTGTCGACAGGGGGCGCGAACACCGGGGAGCTGTTTTTT. It translates to CASSLSTGGANTGELFF.

This clone showed up just once. This CDR3 reads CASSRDPAGNEQFF. CDR3 in DNA: TGTGCCAGCAGCCGGGACCCCGCGGGGAATGAGCAGTTCTTC. This chain links TRBV6-1 with TRBJ2-1; D may be TRBD2 (6 bases). In germline, CDR1 is MNHNS, CDR2 SASEGT. Trimming took off 6 bases at V and 7 bases at J, with 16 bases between the two ends. CDR3 length equals 14 residues.

The J gene is TRBJ1-2, the V gene TRBV6-5; weak D call: TRBD1 (5 bases). Germline V gene data show CDR1 as MNHEY and CDR2 as SVGAGI. The V end lost 8 bases, the J end lost 2 bases, and 18 bases lay between the germline ends. The CDR3 is made up of 15 amino acids. The CDR3: CASHTYGASNYGYTF. In DNA form, the CDR3 reads TGTGCCAGCCATACATACGGGGCCAGCAACTATGGCTACACCTTC.

The chain joins TRBV21-1 to TRBJ1-5; the table's D gene call, TRBD1, was not cross checked with the DNA. TRBV21-1 is a pseudogene locus. This CDR3 is 16 amino acids long. DNA of the CDR3: TGTGCCAGCAGCAAAGATAACAGGGGGAATTCAAGGCCCCAGCATTTT. Amino acids: CASSKDNRGNSRPQHF.

The chain links TRBV4-2 to TRBJ1-4, with D tentatively TRBD1 (5 bases). The CDR3 spans 16 residues. V lost 2 bases, J lost 5 bases, and 15 bases lay in between. Per germline, CDR1 LGHNA and CDR2 YNFKEQ. The CDR3 region has the DNA TGTGCCAGCAGCCAAACCGGGGGAGGGCTAAATGAAAAACTGTTTTTT. It codes for CASSQTGGGLNEKLFF.